Following are 4 T cell receptor beta chains from one sample sequenced in a study of cytomegalovirus exposure and HLA in healthy donors. Primers: 60 Vbeta forward and 13 Jbeta reverse. Using immunoSEQ multiplex PCR, the repertoire was profiled, and TCRdb retains in-frame clones only, with some absent. The sample contains roughly 150,000 clones, around 9.6% of which appear only once. Material: PBMCs. These receptors were taken from a male donor in good health and CMV-seronegative.

The V gene is TRBV7-2, the J gene TRBJ2-7; D ambiguous. This CDR3 is 14 amino acids long. Per germline, CDR1 SGHTA and CDR2 FQGNSA. Trimming shortened V by 2 bases and J by 0 bases, and 8 bases separated the two germline ends. CDR3 coding DNA: TGTGCCAGCAGCTTAAACAGTCTCTCCTACGAGCAGTACTTC. Residues: CASSLNSLSYEQYF.

Of note for this clone: Within the sample, other DNA sequences also encode this same CDR3. The chain joins TRBV2 to TRBJ2-7, with D unresolved. V dropped 5 bases and J dropped 4 bases, with 15 bases sitting between them. The germline gives CDR1 SNHLY, CDR2 FYNNEI. This CDR3 has 14 amino acids. CDR3 in DNA: TGTGCCAGCAGTCCCAATGACTCATCATACGAGCAGTACTTC. Its protein product is CASSPNDSSYEQYF.

This clone occurred a few times. The chain is built from TRBV7-6 and TRBJ2-7; 10 nucleotides agree with TRBD1. Germline V gives CDR1 SGHVS, CDR2 FNYEAQ. This CDR3 has 13 amino acids. The junction had 3 bases not matched to a gene; V was cut back by 5 bases and J by 5 bases. The CDR3 nucleotides read TGTGCCAGCAGCCGGACAGGGGGTCACGAGCAGTACTTC. Translation: CASSRTGGHEQYF.

This clone has a handful of counts. The V call is TRBV19, the J call TRBJ2-7; D is uncertain. Looked up from germline, CDR1 is LNHDA and CDR2 is SQIVND (reference sequence). This CDR3 region has 14 residues. The V gene lost 5 bases and the J gene lost 2 bases, with 13 bases spanning the gap. CDR3 DNA: TGTGCCAGTAGTCCATGGAAGAGGACCTACGAGCAGTACTTC. Translation: CASSPWKRTYEQYF.